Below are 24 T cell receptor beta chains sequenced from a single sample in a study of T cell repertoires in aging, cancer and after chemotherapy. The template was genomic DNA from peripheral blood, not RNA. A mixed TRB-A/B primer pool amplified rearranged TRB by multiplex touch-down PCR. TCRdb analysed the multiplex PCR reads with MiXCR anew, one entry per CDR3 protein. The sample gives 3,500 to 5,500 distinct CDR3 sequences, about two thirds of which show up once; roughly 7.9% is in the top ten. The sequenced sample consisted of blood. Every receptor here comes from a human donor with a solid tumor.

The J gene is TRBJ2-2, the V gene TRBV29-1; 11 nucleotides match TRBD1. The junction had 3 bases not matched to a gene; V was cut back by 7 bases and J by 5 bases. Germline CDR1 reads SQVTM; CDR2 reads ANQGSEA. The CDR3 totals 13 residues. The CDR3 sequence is CSAGTGGTGELFF. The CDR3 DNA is TGCAGCGCCGGGACAGGGGGGACCGGGGAGCTGTTTTTT.

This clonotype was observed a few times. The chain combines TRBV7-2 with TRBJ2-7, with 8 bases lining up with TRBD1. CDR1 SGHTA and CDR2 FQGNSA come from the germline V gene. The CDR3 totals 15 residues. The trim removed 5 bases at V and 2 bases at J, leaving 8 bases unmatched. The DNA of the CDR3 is TGTGCCAGCAGCCTACCACAGGGGGGAGCCTACGAGCAGTACTTC. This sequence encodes CASSLPQGGAYEQYF.

CDR3 sequence (DNA): TGCGCCAGCAGCCACGGGCTCACATCGACTCCCTATGGCTACACCTTC. It translates to CASSHGLTSTPYGYTF. V gene TRBV4-3 combines with J gene TRBJ1-2; no firm D call. CDR1 and CDR2 (germline): LGHNA, YSLEER. The CDR3 has 16 residues. The V end lost 3 bases, the J end lost 4 bases, and 18 bases lay between the germline ends.

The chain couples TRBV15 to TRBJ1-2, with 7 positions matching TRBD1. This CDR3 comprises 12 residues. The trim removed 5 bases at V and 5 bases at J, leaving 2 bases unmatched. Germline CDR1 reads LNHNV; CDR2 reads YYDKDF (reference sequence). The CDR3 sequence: CATSEGAYGYTF. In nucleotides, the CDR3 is TGTGCCACCAGCGAGGGGGCGTATGGCTACACCTTC.

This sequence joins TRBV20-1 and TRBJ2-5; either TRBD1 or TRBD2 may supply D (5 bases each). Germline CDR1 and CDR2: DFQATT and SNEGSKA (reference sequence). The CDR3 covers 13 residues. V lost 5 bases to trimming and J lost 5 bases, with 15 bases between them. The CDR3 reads CSADQGPGETQYF. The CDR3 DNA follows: TGCAGTGCTGACCAGGGTCCGGGGGAGACCCAGTACTTC.

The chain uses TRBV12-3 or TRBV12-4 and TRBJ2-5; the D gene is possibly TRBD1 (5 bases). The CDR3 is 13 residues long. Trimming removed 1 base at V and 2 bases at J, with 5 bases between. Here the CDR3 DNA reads TGTGCCAGCAGTTTAGGACAGCAAGAGACCCAGTACTTC. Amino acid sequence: CASSLGQQETQYF.

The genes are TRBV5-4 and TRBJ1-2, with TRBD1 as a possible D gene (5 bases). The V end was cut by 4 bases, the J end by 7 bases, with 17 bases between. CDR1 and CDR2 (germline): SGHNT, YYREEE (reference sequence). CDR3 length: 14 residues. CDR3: CASSLTGTPFGYTF. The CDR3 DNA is TGTGCCAGCAGCCTGACCGGGACCCCCTTTGGCTACACCTTC.

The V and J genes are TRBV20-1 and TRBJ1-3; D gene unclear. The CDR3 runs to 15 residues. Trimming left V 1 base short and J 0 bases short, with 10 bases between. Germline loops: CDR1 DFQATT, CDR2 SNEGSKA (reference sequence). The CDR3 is CSARAYGNSGNTIYF. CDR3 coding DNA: TGCAGTGCTAGAGCATACGGGAACTCTGGAAACACCATATATTTT.

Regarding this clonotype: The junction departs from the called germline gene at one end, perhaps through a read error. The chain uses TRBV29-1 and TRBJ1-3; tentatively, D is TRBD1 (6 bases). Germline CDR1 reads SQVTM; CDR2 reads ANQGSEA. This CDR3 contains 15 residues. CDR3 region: CSARPRDNSGNTIYF. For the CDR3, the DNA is TGCAGCGCCAGACCGCGGGACAACTCTGGAAACACCATATATTTC.

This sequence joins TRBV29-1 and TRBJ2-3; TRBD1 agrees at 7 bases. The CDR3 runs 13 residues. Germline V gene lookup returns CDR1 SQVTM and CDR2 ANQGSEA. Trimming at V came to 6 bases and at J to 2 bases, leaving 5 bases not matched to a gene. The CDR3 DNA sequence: TGCAGCGTCACCGGGACAGACACAGATACGCAGTATTTT. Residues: CSVTGTDTDTQYF.

The CDR3 DNA follows: TGTGCCAGCAGCCCTCCCAGGCAGTTCTACGAGCAGTACTTC. It specifies CASSPPRQFYEQYF. This rearrangement joins TRBV7-2 to TRBJ2-7; D call uncertain. This CDR3 region has 14 residues. The V end was cut by 5 bases, the J end by 3 bases, with 14 bases between. Germline V gene sequence: CDR1 SGHTA, CDR2 FQGNSA. The full variable domain, in which reference TRBV7-2 and TRBJ2-7 provide the parts outside the CDR3, is GAGVSQSPSNKVTEKGKDVELRCDPISGHTALYWYRQSLGQGLEFLIYFQGNSAPDKSGLPSDRFSAERTGGSVSTLTIQRTQQEDSAVYLCASSPPRQFYEQYFGPGTRLTVT.

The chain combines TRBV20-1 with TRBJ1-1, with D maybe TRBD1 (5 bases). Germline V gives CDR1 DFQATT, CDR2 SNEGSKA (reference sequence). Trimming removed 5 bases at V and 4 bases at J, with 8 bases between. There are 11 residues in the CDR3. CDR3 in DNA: TGCAGTGCTCTGAGGGGCACTGAAGCTTTCTTT. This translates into CSALRGTEAFF.

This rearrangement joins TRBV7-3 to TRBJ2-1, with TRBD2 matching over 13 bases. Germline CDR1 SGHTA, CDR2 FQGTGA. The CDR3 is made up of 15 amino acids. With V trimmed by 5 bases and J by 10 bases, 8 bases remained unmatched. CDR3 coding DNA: TGTGCCAGCAGCCCCGGACTAGCGGGAGTCGGAGAGCAGTTCTTC. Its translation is CASSPGLAGVGEQFF.

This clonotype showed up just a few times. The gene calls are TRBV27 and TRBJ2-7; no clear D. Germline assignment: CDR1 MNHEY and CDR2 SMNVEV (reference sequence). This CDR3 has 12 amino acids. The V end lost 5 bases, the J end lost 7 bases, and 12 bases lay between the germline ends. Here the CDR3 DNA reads TGTGCCAGCAGTACCGAGTTAGGAGAGCAGTACTTC. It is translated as CASSTELGEQYF.

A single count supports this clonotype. DNA for the CDR3: TGTGCCAGTAGTGCAGGTTTCTTCGGGGAGCTGTTTTTT. Translating gives CASSAGFFGELFF. This chain links TRBV19 with TRBJ2-2; D is unclear. The germline CDR1 and CDR2 sequences are LNHDA and SQIVND (reference sequence). Trimming left V 5 bases short and J 7 bases short, with 11 bases between. This CDR3 has 13 residues.

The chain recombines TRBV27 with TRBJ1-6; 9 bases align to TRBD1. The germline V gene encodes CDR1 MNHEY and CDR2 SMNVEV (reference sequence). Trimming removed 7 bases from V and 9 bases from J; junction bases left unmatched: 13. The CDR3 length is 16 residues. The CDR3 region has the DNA TGTGCCAGCACTAACTGGGGGGGGACAGGGACTTCACCCCTCCACTTT. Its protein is CASTNWGGTGTSPLHF.

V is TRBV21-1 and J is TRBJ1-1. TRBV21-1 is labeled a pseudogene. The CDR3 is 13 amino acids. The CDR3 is CASSRGEGTEAFF. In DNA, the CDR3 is TGTGCCAGCAGCAGAGGGGAAGGAACTGAAGCTTTCTTT.

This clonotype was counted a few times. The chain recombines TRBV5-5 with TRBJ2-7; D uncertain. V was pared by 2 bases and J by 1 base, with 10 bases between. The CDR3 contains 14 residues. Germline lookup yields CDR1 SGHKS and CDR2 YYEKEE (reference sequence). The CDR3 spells CASSLVGRSYEQYF. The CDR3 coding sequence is TGTGCCAGCAGCTTAGTTGGCAGGTCCTACGAGCAGTACTTC.

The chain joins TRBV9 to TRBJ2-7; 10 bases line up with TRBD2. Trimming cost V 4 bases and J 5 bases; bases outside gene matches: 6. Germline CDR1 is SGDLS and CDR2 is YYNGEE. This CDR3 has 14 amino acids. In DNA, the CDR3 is TGTGCCAGCAGCATTAGCGGGAGGCTGGACGAGCAGTACTTC. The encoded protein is CASSISGRLDEQYF.

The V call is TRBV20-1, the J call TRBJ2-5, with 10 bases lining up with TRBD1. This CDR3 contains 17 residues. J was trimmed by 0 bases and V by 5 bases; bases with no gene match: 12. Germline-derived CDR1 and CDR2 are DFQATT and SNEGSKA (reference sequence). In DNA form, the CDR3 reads TGCAGTGCTCCGGGGACAGGGGACGCTAAGTACCAAGAGACCCAGTACTTC. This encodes CSAPGTGDAKYQETQYF.

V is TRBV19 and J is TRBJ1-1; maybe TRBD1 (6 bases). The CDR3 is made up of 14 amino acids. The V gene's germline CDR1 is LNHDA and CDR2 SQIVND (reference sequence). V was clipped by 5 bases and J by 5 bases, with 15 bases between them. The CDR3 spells CASSSTGRMTEAFF. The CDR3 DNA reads TGTGCCAGTAGTTCTACAGGGAGGATGACTGAAGCTTTCTTT.

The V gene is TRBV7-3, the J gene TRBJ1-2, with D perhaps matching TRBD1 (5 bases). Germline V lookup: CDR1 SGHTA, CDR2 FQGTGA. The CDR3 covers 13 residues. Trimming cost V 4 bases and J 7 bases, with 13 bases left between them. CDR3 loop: CASSSIRGVGYTF. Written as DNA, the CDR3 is TGTGCCAGCAGCTCGATTAGAGGGGTTGGCTACACCTTC.

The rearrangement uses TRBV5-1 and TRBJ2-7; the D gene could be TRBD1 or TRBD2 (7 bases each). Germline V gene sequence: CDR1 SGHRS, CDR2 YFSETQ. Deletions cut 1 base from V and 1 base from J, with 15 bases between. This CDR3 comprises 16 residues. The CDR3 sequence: CASSLKSGDSSYEQYF. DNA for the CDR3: TGCGCCAGCAGCTTGAAAAGCGGGGACAGTTCCTACGAGCAGTACTTC.

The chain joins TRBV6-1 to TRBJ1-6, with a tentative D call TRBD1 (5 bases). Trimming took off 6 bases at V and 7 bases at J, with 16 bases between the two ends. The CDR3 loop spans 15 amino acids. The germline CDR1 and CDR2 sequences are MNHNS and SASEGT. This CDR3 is CASRRSQGRNSPLHF. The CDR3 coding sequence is TGTGCCAGCAGACGAAGCCAGGGTAGGAATTCACCCCTCCACTTT.